This T cell receptor beta chain was identified during a study of T cell responses to AZD1222 COVID-19 vaccine. Study results and caveats: Donors in the cohort were predominantly white British and more often female, and clonal diversity was possibly underestimated. Seropositivity was recorded at baseline in only 6 or 7 AZD1222 recipients. Sampling captured repertoires only after the peak T cell response. Rises in breadth and depth of Spike-specific TCRs came after two AZD1222 doses.

As to this clone: Its cognate antigen is unknown.

CDR3 length: 18 amino acids. The germline V gene has CDR1 MNHEY and CDR2 SVGEGT. The V gene end was trimmed by 5 bases and the J gene end by 0 bases; junction bases not matched to a gene: 11. Sequencing used immunoSEQ multiplex PCR; TCRdb keeps in-frame clones, though not all of them. The sample has roughly 99,000 clones, roughly 87% seen once. Sample: peripheral blood, taken on day 0 of AZD1222 vaccination. This sequence joins TRBV6-2 or TRBV6-3 and TRBJ2-7, with 12 positions matching TRBD1. The sequence was collected from an adult in good health. CDR3 residues: CASSPRDRGLMGSYEQYF. CDR3 bases: TGTGCCAGCAGTCCCCGGGACAGGGGGCTAATGGGCTCCTACGAGCAGTACTTC.